The next 32 T cell receptor beta chains were all read from a single sample in a study of cytomegalovirus exposure and HLA in healthy donors. Primers: 60 Vbeta forward and 13 Jbeta reverse. TCRdb's copy holds only in-frame clones and misses some; the assay was immunoSEQ multiplex PCR. The sample contains approximately 170,000 clones, about 79% of which appear only once. Sample: PBMCs. These receptors originate from a woman aged 45-65 years in good health and CMV-seronegative.

V is TRBV9 and J is TRBJ1-1; TRBD1 matches at 7 bases. CDR3 length equals 17 residues. The germline V gene encodes CDR1 SGDLS and CDR2 YYNGEE. With V trimmed by 0 bases and J by 1 base, 9 bases remained unmatched. CDR3 sequence reads: CASSVGQGGHRNTEAFF. In DNA form, the CDR3 reads TGTGCCAGCAGCGTAGGACAGGGAGGACATCGGAACACTGAAGCTTTCTTT.

This chain connects TRBV7-2 to TRBJ1-1; D unclear. The germline V gene has CDR1 SGHTA and CDR2 FQGNSA. The V end was cut by 2 bases, the J end by 1 base, with 11 bases between. The CDR3 has 15 residues. The DNA of the CDR3 is TGTGCCAGCAGCTTATATCCGGTCCCGAACACTGAAGCTTTCTTT. Translation gives CASSLYPVPNTEAFF.

The chain recombines TRBV5-1 with TRBJ2-3; 9 positions agree with TRBD1. The V gene's germline CDR1 is SGHRS and CDR2 YFSETQ. V trimming: 5 bases; J trimming: 1 base; junction bases outside the gene matches: 11. The CDR3 runs to 17 residues. The chain's CDR3 is CASSRGQGVGGTDTQYF. The DNA of the CDR3 is TGCGCCAGCAGTCGGGGACAGGGCGTAGGAGGCACAGATACGCAGTATTTT.

The chain joins TRBV28 to TRBJ2-1, with 8 bases matching TRBD2. Germline CDR1 and CDR2: MDHEN and SYDVKM. This CDR3 is 20 amino acids long. J lost 4 bases, V lost 7 bases, and 24 bases had no gene match. CDR3 sequence: CASKFGLKTEAGVPYNEQFF. In DNA form, the CDR3 reads TGTGCCAGCAAGTTCGGCTTAAAAACCGAAGCGGGGGTTCCTTACAATGAGCAGTTCTTC.

This clone was seen just once. CDR3 in DNA: TGCGCCAGCAGCCCCCAGGGACAGGGGGCTTATGAGCAGTTCTTC. This translates into CASSPQGQGAYEQFF. This chain links TRBV5-1 with TRBJ2-1; 12 bases align to TRBD1. The CDR3 sequence is 15 residues long. The germline CDR1 and CDR2 sequences are SGHRS and YFSETQ. V shed 4 bases, J shed 8 bases, and the junction held 7 bases outside the gene matches.

The chain combines TRBV5-6 with TRBJ2-7; 8 positions match TRBD1. CDR1 is SGHDT, CDR2 YYEEEE, per germline. Trimming took 2 bases from V and 0 from J; bases not matched to a gene: 10. This CDR3 comprises 17 residues. This chain's CDR3 is CASSLYGWDRSSYEQYF. CDR3 in DNA: TGTGCCAGCAGCTTATATGGGTGGGACAGGAGCTCCTACGAGCAGTACTTC.

The chain combines TRBV19 with TRBJ2-6, with 10 positions matching TRBD1. Germline lookup yields CDR1 LNHDA and CDR2 SQIVND (reference sequence). The CDR3 has 17 residues. V was pared by 4 bases and J by 2 bases, with 5 bases of the junction left unmatched. The CDR3 reads CASSTAGQGAGANVLTF. DNA for the CDR3: TGTGCCAGTAGTACTGCCGGACAGGGGGCTGGGGCCAACGTCCTGACTTTC.

The chain carries TRBV7-2 and TRBJ2-7, with TRBD1 matching over 10 bases. Germline-derived CDR1 and CDR2 are SGHTA and FQGNSA. The V and J ends lost 5 bases and 0 bases, in that order; junction bases with no gene match: 4. The CDR3 totals 15 residues. CDR3 residues: CASSDRDRGSYEQYF. CDR3 sequence (DNA): TGTGCCAGCAGCGACCGGGACAGGGGCTCCTACGAGCAGTACTTC.

The J gene is TRBJ2-2, the V gene TRBV7-9; 8 bases map to TRBD2. The CDR3 runs to 17 residues. Unmatched junction bases numbered 12, after V lost 3 bases and J lost 6 bases. The germline V gene encodes CDR1 SEHNR and CDR2 FQNEAQ (reference sequence). CDR3 sequence reads: CASSFGHASGRAGELFF. Here the CDR3 DNA reads TGTGCCAGCAGCTTCGGACACGCGAGCGGGAGAGCCGGGGAGCTGTTTTTT.

V gene TRBV27 combines with J gene TRBJ1-4; D call uncertain. The CDR3 contains 14 residues. Germline CDR1 reads MNHEY; CDR2 reads SMNVEV (reference sequence). The V end lost 3 bases, the J end lost 5 bases, and 10 bases lay between the germline ends. CDR3 loop: CASSFPGPNEKLFF. CDR3 DNA: TGTGCCAGCAGTTTCCCGGGTCCCAATGAAAAACTGTTTTTT.

V gene TRBV6-5 combines with J gene TRBJ1-2, with D possibly TRBD1 on 6 matching bases. Germline CDR1 MNHEY, CDR2 SVGAGI. The V and J ends lost 8 bases and 8 bases respectively, with 21 bases between them. This CDR3 is built from 14 residues. CDR3 in amino acids: CASPPTGGQRGYTF. The CDR3 nucleotides are TGTGCCAGCCCCCCAACGGGGGGGCAGAGGGGCTACACCTTC.

The V and J genes are TRBV21-1 and TRBJ2-7; the D segment call TRBD1 is taken from the table without a DNA check. TRBV21-1 is classified as a pseudogene. This CDR3 has 23 amino acids. DNA for the CDR3: TGTGCCAGCAGCAAAGCATTAGGGGCCATAACCCCCCAGTTTGGCGTTGTTTACTACGAGCAGTACTTC. Translated: CASSKALGAITPQFGVVYYEQYF.

The chain employs TRBV18 and TRBJ1-4, with 10 bases identical to TRBD1. J lost 8 bases, V lost 3 bases, and 12 bases had no gene match. This CDR3 comprises 17 residues. Germline V lookup: CDR1 KGHSH, CDR2 LQKENI. Written as DNA, the CDR3 is TGTGCCAGCTCACCCTTTCTCGGACAGGGGGAGGAAGAAAAACTGTTTTTT. This translates into CASSPFLGQGEEEKLFF.

This chain joins TRBV5-1 and TRBJ2-1; 11 bases match TRBD2. CDR3 length: 17 amino acids. V trimming: 0 bases; J trimming: 6 bases; junction bases outside the gene matches: 8. Germline V gene sequence: CDR1 SGHRS, CDR2 YFSETQ. CDR3 in DNA: TGCGCCAGCAGCTTGGCCCTTGGGACTAGCGGCCCCAATGAGCAGTTCTTC. Protein sequence: CASSLALGTSGPNEQFF.

The chain is built from TRBV2 and TRBJ1-6, with unresolved D. Germline-derived CDR1 and CDR2 are SNHLY and FYNNEI. This CDR3 has 14 residues. With 5 bases removed from V and 5 bases from J, the gap between germline ends came to 10 bases. The CDR3 loop reads CASSRQLNNSPLHF. CDR3 in DNA: TGTGCCAGCAGTCGCCAACTAAATAATTCACCCCTCCACTTT.

The CDR3: CASSLEALAGKFNTGELFF. In nucleotides, the CDR3 is TGTGCCAGCAGCTTAGAAGCCCTAGCGGGAAAATTCAACACCGGGGAGCTGTTTTTT. The genes are TRBV7-6 and TRBJ2-2, with TRBD2 matching over 9 bases. Germline V gives CDR1 SGHVS, CDR2 FNYEAQ. V lost 1 base and J lost 2; bases outside the gene matches: 11. There are 19 residues in the CDR3.

The rearrangement joins TRBV7-8 to TRBJ2-5; a weak D match, TRBD1 (6 bases). V lost 6 bases, J lost 1 base, and 12 bases lay in between. There are 14 residues in the CDR3. Germline V gene sequence: CDR1 SGHVS, CDR2 FQNEAQ. The CDR3 is CASRPLGGQETQYF. The CDR3 DNA reads as TGTGCCAGCAGACCCTTAGGGGGCCAAGAGACCCAGTACTTC. Together with reference TRBV7-8 and TRBJ2-5, the CDR3 gives the full variable domain: GAGVSQSPRYKVAKRGQDVALRCDPISGHVSLFWYQQALGQGPEFLTYFQNEAQLDKSGLPSDRFFAERPEGSVSTLKIQRTQQEDSAVYLCASRPLGGQETQYFGPGTRLLVL.

This clone was observed a handful of times. V is TRBV15 and J is TRBJ2-7; TRBD1 agrees at 8 bases. The CDR3 spans 15 residues. Per the germline V gene, CDR1 is LNHNV and CDR2 is YYDKDF (reference sequence). V was pared by 0 bases and J by 0 bases, with 1 base of the junction left unmatched. CDR3 residues: CATSRDRGPSYEQYF. As DNA, the CDR3 is TGTGCCACCAGCAGAGACAGGGGGCCCTCCTACGAGCAGTACTTC.

The chain uses TRBV5-1 and TRBJ1-5, with a weak D call TRBD1 (5 bases). In germline, CDR1 is SGHRS, CDR2 YFSETQ. Trimming left V 1 base short and J 6 bases short, with 11 bases between. CDR3 length: 14 residues. The CDR3: CASSLPGNGQPQHF. As DNA, the CDR3 is TGCGCCAGCAGCTTGCCAGGGAATGGTCAGCCCCAGCATTTT.

This chain's CDR3 is CASSMKAENTEAFF. CDR3 coding DNA: TGTGCCAGTAGTATGAAAGCCGAGAACACTGAAGCTTTCTTT. The chain is built from TRBV19 and TRBJ1-1; D not resolved. The CDR3 consists of 14 residues. Germline CDR1 is LNHDA and CDR2 is SQIVND (reference sequence). V was clipped by 3 bases and J by 1 base, with 9 bases between them.

In this sample, this clone turned up a few times. The V call is TRBV30, the J call TRBJ1-4, with D unresolved. Trimming took 5 bases from V and 1 from J, leaving 5 bases between them. The germline V gene has CDR1 GTSNPN and CDR2 SVGIG (reference sequence). The CDR3 is made up of 12 amino acids. The CDR3 coding sequence is TGTGCCTGGGGCCGAACTAATGAAAAACTGTTTTTT. This gives the protein CAWGRTNEKLFF.

The chain is built from TRBV6-5 and TRBJ1-1; 9 nucleotides match TRBD1. Looked up from germline, CDR1 is MNHEY and CDR2 is SVGAGI. The V gene end was trimmed by 11 bases and the J gene end by 0 bases; junction bases not matched to a gene: 7. CDR3 length: 14 amino acids. The CDR3 DNA reads as TGTGCCCTATCGACAGGGGGGTTGAACACTGAAGCTTTCTTT. This sequence encodes CALSTGGLNTEAFF.

CDR3 in amino acids: CASSGDIRHYEQYF. CDR3 in DNA: TGTGCCAGCAGTGGGGACATTAGACACTACGAGCAGTACTTC. The chain combines TRBV28 with TRBJ2-5; D is possibly TRBD1 (6 bases). The J call may be in error: the DNA end matches TRBJ2-7 better. This CDR3 is 14 amino acids long. CDR1 and CDR2 (germline): MDHEN, SYDVKM.

This rearrangement joins TRBV28 to TRBJ2-1; 11 bases fit TRBD1. Per germline, CDR1 MDHEN and CDR2 SYDVKM. The CDR3 sequence is 17 residues long. V lost 5 bases, J lost 8 bases, and 14 bases stayed unmatched. CDR3 residues: CASSIGVWDRGADEQFF. The CDR3 DNA is TGTGCCAGCAGTATTGGGGTATGGGACAGGGGGGCCGATGAGCAGTTCTTC.

The J gene is TRBJ2-7, the V gene TRBV5-6; D might be TRBD1 (6 bases). This CDR3 contains 12 residues. V was pared by 4 bases and J by 3 bases, with 8 bases between. The germline V gene encodes CDR1 SGHDT and CDR2 YYEEEE. Here the CDR3 DNA reads TGTGCCAGCAGCCGACAGGTCTACGAGCAGTACTTC. It codes for CASSRQVYEQYF.

The rearrangement links TRBV28 to TRBJ2-3; TRBD2 matches at 14 bases. This CDR3 region has 19 residues. J was trimmed by 1 base and V by 3 bases; bases with no gene match: 9. Germline CDR1 reads MDHEN; CDR2 reads SYDVKM. In nucleotides, the CDR3 is TGTGCCAGCAGTTTCCTGACTAGCGGGAGGGATGGTGGCACAGATACGCAGTATTTT. Translating gives CASSFLTSGRDGGTDTQYF.

This CDR3 reads CASSLGSGLNTEAFF. The CDR3 nucleotides are TGTGCCAGCAGCTTAGGATCAGGGTTAAACACTGAAGCTTTCTTT. The chain uses TRBV7-2 and TRBJ1-1; a weak D match, TRBD1 (5 bases). V was shortened by 1 base and J by 2 bases, with 11 bases between the two germline ends. Germline CDR1 and CDR2: SGHTA and FQGNSA. This CDR3 comprises 15 residues.

The chain recombines TRBV7-8 with TRBJ1-1; D is ambiguous. Germline V gene sequence: CDR1 SGHVS, CDR2 FQNEAQ. V was cut by 1 base and J by 1 base, with 7 bases left in between. This CDR3 spans 14 amino acids. CDR3 residues: CASSLVHQNTEAFF. The CDR3 nucleotides read TGTGCCAGCAGCTTAGTACACCAGAACACTGAAGCTTTCTTT.

This clone showed up just a few times. This chain joins TRBV12-5 and TRBJ2-3, with 7 bases matching TRBD1. Germline V gene sequence: CDR1 LGHNT, CDR2 FRNRAP. The CDR3 length is 17 residues. After removal of 0 bases from V and 4 bases from J, the junction contained 10 bases not matched to a gene. CDR3 in amino acids: CASGLVRGGEWSDTQYF. The CDR3, as DNA: TGTGCTAGTGGTTTGGTACGAGGGGGCGAGTGGTCAGATACGCAGTATTTT.

For this clone: Other DNA sequences in this specimen translate into the identical CDR3. The V gene is TRBV18, the J gene TRBJ1-5, with TRBD1 matching over 9 bases. Germline lookup yields CDR1 KGHSH and CDR2 LQKENI. This CDR3 is 14 amino acids long. After removal of 4 bases from V and 4 bases from J, the junction contained 2 bases not matched to a gene. CDR3 bases: TGTGCCAGCTCACTAGGACAGGGGAATCAGCCCCAGCATTTT. Residues: CASSLGQGNQPQHF. The full variable domain, rest sourced from reference TRBV18 and TRBJ1-5, is NAGVMQNPRHLVRRRGQEARLRCSPMKGHSHVYWYRQLPEEGLKFMVYLQKENIIDESGMPKERFSAEFPKEGPSILRIQQVVRGDSAAYFCASSLGQGNQPQHFGDGTRLSIL.

This clone was detected once. This sequence joins TRBV5-1 and TRBJ1-1, with a possible D match to TRBD1 (5 bases). The germline V and J ends were trimmed by 0 bases and 6 bases, with 15 bases remaining between them. The CDR3 sequence is 15 residues long. Germline assignment: CDR1 SGHRS and CDR2 YFSETQ. CDR3: CASSLDWGGSPEAFF. CDR3 coding DNA: TGCGCCAGCAGCTTGGATTGGGGGGGTTCCCCTGAAGCTTTCTTT.

V is TRBV6-5 and J is TRBJ1-4; D gene uncertain. The V end was cut by 5 bases, the J end by 7 bases, with 14 bases between. This CDR3 comprises 14 residues. Looked up from germline, CDR1 is MNHEY and CDR2 is SVGAGI. CDR3 nucleotide sequence: TGTGCCAGCAGTCTGGACTACGCTAGTGAAAAACTGTTTTTT. This translates into CASSLDYASEKLFF.